This TCR beta chain was captured in a study of cytomegalovirus exposure and HLA in healthy donors. Turning to this clone: Its antigen remains unidentified.

13 Jbeta primers and 60 Vbeta primers were used for the PCR. Produced via immunoSEQ multiplex PCR; TCRdb's table is partial and in-frame only. In the table there are approximately 110,000 clones, under 85% of which are singletons. Germline CDR1 and CDR2: SNHLY and FYNNEI. The ends lost 3 bases at V and 6 bases at J; junction bases unmatched: 5. The CDR3 runs to 14 residues. Points from the study as a whole: The authors enumerated 150 to 200 TCR beta chains as linked to cytomegalovirus. Reports state that TCR beta sequences accurately predicted most subjects' HLA-A and HLA-B alleles. Several of the most significant clusters were apparently associated with common viral pathogens in a later analysis.

The rearrangement uses TRBV2 and TRBJ1-3, with TRBD1 matching over 7 bases. The specimen was PBMCs. The origin of this receptor is a man aged 40-50 years in good health and CMV-seronegative. The CDR3 loop is CASSDDRELNTIYF. The CDR3 nucleotides are TGTGCCAGCAGTGACGACAGGGAGTTAAACACCATATATTTT.